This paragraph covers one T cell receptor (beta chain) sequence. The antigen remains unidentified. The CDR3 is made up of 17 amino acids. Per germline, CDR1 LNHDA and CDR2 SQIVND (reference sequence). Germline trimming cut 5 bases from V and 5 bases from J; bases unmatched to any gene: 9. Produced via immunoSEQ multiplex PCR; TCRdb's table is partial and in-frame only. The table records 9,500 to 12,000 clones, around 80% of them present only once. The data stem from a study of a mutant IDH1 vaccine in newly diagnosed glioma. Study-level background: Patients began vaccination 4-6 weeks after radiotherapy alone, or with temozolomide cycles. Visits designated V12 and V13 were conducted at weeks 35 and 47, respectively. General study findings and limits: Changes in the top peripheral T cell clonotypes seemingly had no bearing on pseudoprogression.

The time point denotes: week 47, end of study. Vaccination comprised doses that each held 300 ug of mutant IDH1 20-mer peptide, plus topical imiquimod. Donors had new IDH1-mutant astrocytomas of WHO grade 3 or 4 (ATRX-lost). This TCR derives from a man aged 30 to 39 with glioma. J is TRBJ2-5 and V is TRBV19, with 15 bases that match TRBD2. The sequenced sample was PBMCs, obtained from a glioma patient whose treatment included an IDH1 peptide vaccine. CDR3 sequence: CASSPGLAGGFRETQYF. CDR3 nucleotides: TGTGCCAGTAGTCCCGGACTAGCGGGAGGGTTCCGGGAGACCCAGTACTTC.